The clone carrying this TCR beta chain was counted a few times. Its antigen is still unknown. Trimming left V 8 bases short and J 1 base short, with 16 bases between. This CDR3 has 15 amino acids. Germline CDR1 MDHEN, CDR2 SYDVKM. TCRdb reanalysed the reads using MiXCR and keeps one entry per CDR3 protein. The table records about 740,000 distinct CDR3 sequences, approximately 40% of them present only once. The data stem from a study of T cell repertoires in cytomegalovirus infection. Study at large: An indication of both CMV infection and matching HLA type came from public TCR beta signatures. Study-level results: Identification of carriers of CMV plus the relevant HLA was achieved through cumulative public TCR beta family frequency. There were HLA-C-restricted CMV-specific TCR beta clonotypes dominating the ex vivo response.

This clonotype was sampled from a human donor in good health (CMV status not recorded). Some clones in this sample may be carry-over from other donors' samples. Sequenced sample: PBMCs. The chain recombines TRBV28 with TRBJ2-3, with D perhaps TRBD2 (6 bases). For the CDR3, the DNA is TGTGCCAGCCCCCCAAGGTGGGGGGGCACAGATACGCAGTATTTT. It specifies CASPPRWGGTDTQYF.